Listed below are T cell receptor beta chains from one sample, sequenced in a study of blood T cell repertoires in COVID-19. Generated by immunoSEQ multiplex PCR, the TCRdb table keeps only in-frame clones and is missing some. The sample lists 250,000 or so clones, approximately 80% occurring once. Sequenced material: peripheral blood. The source is a man aged 25-45 years who had recovered from COVID-19. CDR3s include the opening cysteine and the closing phenylalanine or tryptophan. D genes are given only for firm matches. The size field is filled for only some rows; it gives once, few, many or a size class.

clone size	V gene	J gene	D gene	CDR3 protein	CDR3 DNA
few	TRBV10-3	TRBJ2-1	.	CAISEGATWFF	TGTGCCATCAGTGAAGGGGCTACCTGGTTCTTC
.	TRBV7-9	TRBJ1-2	.	CASSFRYLGGNYGYTF	TGTGCCAGCAGCTTTCGGTATCTGGGGGGAAACTATGGCTACACCTTC
.	TRBV19	TRBJ1-2	.	CASSARQLANYGYTF	TGTGCCAGTAGTGCCCGACAGTTAGCTAACTATGGCTACACCTTC
.	TRBV7-9	TRBJ1-2	TRBD1	CASSHPQGPTNYGYTF	TGTGCCAGCAGCCACCCACAGGGGCCCACTAACTATGGCTACACCTTC
.	TRBV5-8	TRBJ2-1	TRBD1	CASSWTGGYNEQFF	TGTGCCAGCTCCTGGACAGGGGGTTACAATGAGCAGTTCTTC
.	TRBV19	TRBJ1-1	.	CASSRGGLGTEAFF	TGTGCCAGTAGTAGGGGGGGCCTTGGTACTGAAGCTTTCTTT
.	TRBV13	TRBJ2-7	.	CASSLETGTGEQYF	TGTGCCAGCAGCTTAGAGACAGGTACGGGCGAGCAGTACTTC
.	TRBV3-1/TRBV3-2	TRBJ1-2	.	CASTRDTANYGYTF	TGTGCCAGCACCCGGGACACAGCTAACTATGGCTACACCTTC
.	TRBV18	TRBJ1-4	.	CASSPERGRFEKLFF	TGTGCCAGCTCACCCGAAAGAGGTCGTTTCGAAAAACTGTTTTTT
once	TRBV19	TRBJ1-6	.	CASSIESPPSPLHF	TGTGCCAGTAGTATTGAGTCCCCCCCCTCACCCCTCCACTTT
.	TRBV28	TRBJ1-5	.	CASSFYSGGLHGGPQHF	TGTGCCAGCAGTTTTTATTCGGGAGGGCTACATGGGGGGCCCCAGCATTTT
.	TRBV2	TRBJ1-3	.	CARSADKGNSGNTIYF	TGTGCCCGATCTGCGGACAAGGGGAACTCTGGAAACACCATATATTTT
.	TRBV7-6	TRBJ2-6	.	CASSVNGISGANVLTF	TGTGCCAGCTCCGTCAACGGTATCTCTGGGGCCAACGTCCTGACTTTC
.	TRBV5-1	TRBJ2-6	TRBD1	CASRDRLSSGANVLTF	TGCGCCAGCCGGGACAGGCTGTCCTCTGGGGCCAACGTCCTGACTTTC
.	TRBV27	TRBJ1-3	TRBD1	CASSPNHRDRGNTIYF	TGTGCCAGCAGTCCAAACCACCGGGACAGAGGAAACACCATATATTTT
once	TRBV5-1	TRBJ1-1	.	CASSSEGFTRSTEAFF	TGCGCCAGCAGCTCGGAGGGCTTCACCCGAAGTACTGAAGCTTTCTTT
.	TRBV18	TRBJ1-2	.	CASSRREGGYTF	TGTGCCAGCTCACGCAGGGAGGGTGGCTACACCTTC
.	TRBV28	TRBJ1-4	.	CASTTRSREKLFF	TGTGCCAGCACCACCCGAAGCAGGGAAAAACTGTTTTTT
.	TRBV2	TRBJ2-7	TRBD2	CASSDGAGGSYEQYF	TGTGCCAGCAGTGATGGAGCGGGGGGCTCCTACGAGCAGTACTTC
.	TRBV25-1	TRBJ1-2	.	CASSEYSSGYTF	TGTGCCAGCAGTGAATATTCTAGCGGCTACACCTTC
.	TRBV6-5	TRBJ2-7	.	CASSPFEGSSYEQYF	TGTGCCAGCAGCCCCTTTGAGGGAAGCTCCTACGAGCAGTACTTC
.	TRBV7-9	TRBJ1-2	TRBD1	CASSPRDRGNGYTF	TGTGCCAGCAGTCCACGGGACAGGGGTAATGGCTACACCTTC
.	TRBV7-7	TRBJ2-7	TRBD1	CASSLGPDRGYEQYF	TGTGCCAGCAGCTTAGGGCCTGACAGGGGCTACGAGCAGTACTTC
.	TRBV5-1	TRBJ2-1	.	CASSLTYYNEQFF	TGCGCCAGCAGCTTAACTTACTACAATGAGCAGTTCTTC
.	TRBV28	TRBJ2-1	.	CASTQGNLRNEQFF	TGTGCCAGCACACAGGGAAACCTACGCAATGAGCAGTTCTTC
.	TRBV28	TRBJ1-2	.	CASSPQGRFLYGYTF	TGTGCCAGCAGCCCACAGGGTCGGTTTCTCTATGGCTACACCTTC
few	TRBV9	TRBJ1-2	.	CASSLDGSGDYGYTF	TGTGCCAGCAGCCTCGATGGTTCCGGGGACTATGGCTACACCTTC
.	TRBV28	TRBJ2-5	.	CATTPGAGETQYF	TGTGCCACTACCCCAGGGGCCGGGGAGACCCAGTACTTC
.	TRBV7-6	TRBJ2-1	.	CASSPVADGGHYNEQFF	TGTGCCAGCAGCCCAGTTGCCGACGGGGGGCACTACAATGAGCAGTTCTTC
.	TRBV6-5	TRBJ1-6	.	CASSYGGPWDSPLHF	TGTGCCAGCAGTTACGGGGGCCCCTGGGATTCACCCCTCCACTTT
.	TRBV19	TRBJ2-5	.	CASALVQGSAETQYF	TGTGCCAGTGCCCTGGTCCAGGGATCGGCCGAGACCCAGTACTTC
.	TRBV19	TRBJ1-6	.	CASSDYGNSPLHF	TGTGCCAGTAGCGACTACGGTAATTCACCCCTCCACTTT
.	TRBV5-1	TRBJ1-4	.	CASSLDIGRGEKLFF	TGCGCCAGCAGCTTGGATATTGGGAGGGGTGAAAAACTGTTTTTT
few	TRBV6-5	TRBJ2-3	.	CASSRDRGADTQYF	TGTGCCAGCAGCCGCGACCGGGGGGCGGATACGCAGTATTTT
.	TRBV7-9	TRBJ2-5	TRBD2	CASSASGGAGETQYF	TGTGCCAGCTCTGCTAGCGGGGGTGCAGGGGAGACCCAGTACTTC
.	TRBV9	TRBJ1-1	.	CASSSVGLETEAFF	TGTGCCAGCAGCTCGGTGGGGCTGGAGACTGAAGCTTTCTTT
.	TRBV19	TRBJ1-2	.	CASSMGGYQTLYGYTF	TGTGCCAGTAGTATGGGCGGGTACCAGACTCTCTATGGCTACACCTTC
.	TRBV9	TRBJ2-7	.	CASSGRHPSGEQYF	TGTGCCAGCAGCGGCAGACACCCTTCTGGGGAGCAGTACTTC
.	TRBV1	TRBJ2-2	.	CTSSQDASGGAPTGELFF	TGCACCAGCAGCCAAGATGCCAGCGGGGGGGCCCCCACCGGGGAGCTGTTTTTT
many	TRBV7-9	TRBJ1-2	.	CASSTRYGYTF	TGTGCCAGCAGCACGAGGTATGGCTACACCTTC
many	TRBV2	TRBJ1-2	TRBD1	CASRTGLFGGYTF	TGTGCCAGCAGGACAGGGCTCTTCGGTGGCTACACCTTC